This T cell receptor (beta chain) was captured in a study of T cells after yellow fever vaccination. The study, taken as a whole, reports: Contaminants from the bulk population, in the form of abundant clonotypes, could be found in FACS-sorted repertoires. Of the clonotypes, a small share occurred in both CD4 and CD8 compartments.

UMIs and a universal primer site were added when TCR cDNA was made by 5'RACE template switching. TCRdb fed the 5' RACE reads into MiXCR, producing one record per CDR3 protein. Of 300,000 to 350,000 distinct CDR3 sequences listed, around 4.5% are singletons. This clonotype was recorded many times. Antigen unknown. This TCR came from a man aged 18 to 30 who received the YFV17D yellow fever vaccine. Sequencing used PBMCs, obtained 15 days after the yellow fever booster vaccination.

DNA for the CDR3: TGCAGTGCCCGAGGCGGGGGGTACCTTGAGACCCAGTACTTC. Translated, it gives CSARGGGYLETQYF. This chain links TRBV20-1 with TRBJ2-5; 8 positions agree with TRBD2. CDR1 is DFQATT, CDR2 SNEGSKA, per germline (reference sequence). The CDR3 has 14 residues. Unmatched junction bases numbered 11, after V lost 6 bases and J lost 5 bases.